These 22 T cell receptor beta chains were sequenced from one sample in a study of cytomegalovirus exposure and HLA in healthy donors. This PCR relied on a set of 60 Vbeta primers and 13 Jbeta primers. Measured with immunoSEQ multiplex PCR; TCRdb has only the in-frame clones, and not every one. The sample shows roughly 170,000 clones, approximately 80% of them seen only once. Sequencing was carried out using PBMCs. These TCRs come from a female donor in good health and CMV-seronegative.

This chain links TRBV7-9 with TRBJ2-3; maybe TRBD2 (5 bases). This CDR3 contains 13 residues. V was cut by 5 bases and J by 5 bases, with 11 bases left in between. CDR1 is SEHNR and CDR2 is FQNEAQ in the germline V gene (reference sequence). The CDR3 spells CASSPGEVDTQYF. The CDR3 DNA sequence: TGTGCCAGCAGCCCCGGGGAAGTAGATACGCAGTATTTT.

This clone was detected a few times. The chain couples TRBV6-5 to TRBJ1-2, with 8 positions matching TRBD1. The CDR3 totals 12 residues. In germline, CDR1 is MNHEY, CDR2 SVGAGI. V dropped 6 bases and J dropped 9; count of bases not matched to a gene: 6. The CDR3 DNA sequence: TGTGCCAGCAGACGCGGACAGGGTCGCTACACCTTC. This translates into CASRRGQGRYTF.

V is TRBV2 and J is TRBJ1-1; a weak D match, TRBD1 (6 bases). Trimming took off 6 bases at V and 4 bases at J, with 15 bases between the two ends. The CDR3 consists of 14 residues. In germline, CDR1 is SNHLY, CDR2 FYNNEI. The CDR3 DNA follows: TGTGCCAGCAGGAAAGCAGGGGTGACCACTGAAGCTTTCTTT. It is translated as CASRKAGVTTEAFF.

The V and J genes are TRBV7-2 and TRBJ1-4; 8 bases map to TRBD1. The V segment lost 1 base and the J segment 8 bases; nucleotides outside the gene matches: 6. Germline V gives CDR1 SGHTA, CDR2 FQGNSA. The length of the CDR3 is 15 residues. CDR3 coding DNA: TGTGCCAGCAGCTTAGTCACGGGACAGGTAGAAAAACTGTTTTTT. It encodes CASSLVTGQVEKLFF.

The chain has TRBV27 and TRBJ2-2; TRBD2 is a possible D gene (6 bases). The CDR3 runs to 15 residues. Trimming took off 7 bases at V and 8 bases at J, with 20 bases between the two ends. Germline values: CDR1 MNHEY, CDR2 SMNVEV (reference sequence). CDR3: CASTGTEDRGGELFF. CDR3 nucleotide sequence: TGTGCCAGCACTGGGACTGAGGACCGGGGGGGGGAGCTGTTTTTT.

The rearrangement links TRBV9 to TRBJ2-7, with TRBD2 identical over 7 bases. This CDR3 contains 12 residues. Germline CDR1 SGDLS, CDR2 YYNGEE. V lost 0 bases to trimming and J lost 6 bases; unmatched junction nucleotides: 0. CDR3: CASSVASGEQYF. CDR3 DNA: TGTGCCAGCAGCGTAGCTAGCGGCGAGCAGTACTTC. The entire variable domain, with the rest obtained from reference TRBV9 and TRBJ2-7, is as follows: DSGVTQTPKHLITATGQRVTLRCSPRSGDLSVYWYQQSLDQGLQFLIQYYNGEERAKGNILERFSAQQFPDLHSELNLSSLELGDSALYFCASSVASGEQYFGPGTRLTVT.

J is TRBJ2-5 and V is TRBV5-4, with 9 bases aligning to TRBD2. Germline CDR1 is SGHNT and CDR2 is YYREEE (reference sequence). The CDR3 spans 15 residues. The V segment lost 4 bases and the J segment 2 bases; nucleotides outside the gene matches: 6. The CDR3 is CASSVSGGRQETQYF. CDR3 DNA: TGTGCCAGCAGCGTGAGCGGGGGGAGACAAGAGACCCAGTACTTC.

Only one count was recorded for this clone. V is TRBV4-3 and J is TRBJ1-6; D perhaps matches TRBD1 (5 bases). The germline V gene encodes CDR1 LGHNA and CDR2 YSLEER. The CDR3 runs 15 residues. With 6 bases removed from V and 9 bases from J, the gap between germline ends came to 18 bases. The CDR3 region is CASSRQGMSGSPLHF. DNA for the CDR3: TGCGCCAGCAGTAGGCAGGGAATGAGTGGTTCACCCCTCCACTTT.

V and J are TRBV6-5 and TRBJ2-3; 7 bases agree with TRBD1. Per germline, CDR1 MNHEY and CDR2 SVGAGI. The CDR3 loop spans 15 amino acids. Trimming at V came to 4 bases and at J to 2 bases, leaving 6 bases not matched to a gene. The CDR3 sequence: CASSSPGQHTDTQYF. The CDR3 DNA reads TGTGCCAGCAGTTCCCCGGGACAGCACACAGATACGCAGTATTTT.

The chain has TRBV30 and TRBJ1-2; D not certain. The V end lost 5 bases, the J end lost 7 bases, and 11 bases lay between the germline ends. Germline V gene data show CDR1 as GTSNPN and CDR2 as SVGIG (reference sequence). The CDR3 runs to 11 residues. In DNA, the CDR3 is TGTGCCTGGGACACCCTGCGTGGCTACACCTTC. Encoded protein: CAWDTLRGYTF.

This chain links TRBV27 with TRBJ2-4; TRBD2 aligns across 14 bases. V lost 5 bases and J lost 7; bases outside the gene matches: 10. Germline assignment: CDR1 MNHEY and CDR2 SMNVEV (reference sequence). The CDR3 loop spans 17 amino acids. CDR3 region: CASSPNGLAGGWNIQYF. The CDR3, as DNA: TGTGCCAGCAGTCCGAACGGACTAGCGGGAGGTTGGAACATTCAGTACTTC.

A few counts support this clone. The chain recombines TRBV20-1 with TRBJ2-5; D not certain. The length of the CDR3 is 11 residues. The germline V gene encodes CDR1 DFQATT and CDR2 SNEGSKA (reference sequence). CDR3 loop: CSFSLRETQYF. The CDR3 DNA reads as TGCAGCTTCTCTCTTCGGGAGACCCAGTACTTC.

The chain recombines TRBV6-1 with TRBJ1-2; D possibly corresponds to TRBD1 (6 bases). Trimming removed 0 bases at V and 4 bases at J, with 15 bases between. The CDR3 is made up of 16 amino acids. The germline CDR1 and CDR2 sequences are MNHNS and SASEGT. The CDR3 DNA sequence: TGTGCCAGCAGTGAAGCGGTCCAGGGGCAAGGCTATGGCTACACCTTC. Encoded protein: CASSEAVQGQGYGYTF.

The rearrangement uses TRBV5-1 and TRBJ1-4; D is undetermined. V lost 5 bases and J lost 4, with 15 bases in between. The CDR3 is 15 amino acids. The germline V gene encodes CDR1 SGHRS and CDR2 YFSETQ. CDR3 residues: CASRTGSRVNEKLFF. DNA of the CDR3: TGCGCCAGCAGAACCGGGTCGCGGGTTAATGAAAAACTGTTTTTT.

This chain joins TRBV27 and TRBJ2-4; D possibly corresponds to TRBD1 (6 bases). Germline V CDR1 and CDR2: MNHEY, SMNVEV (reference sequence). CDR3 length equals 16 residues. V lost 1 base to trimming and J lost 0 bases, with 10 bases between them. CDR3 DNA sequence: TGTGCCAGCAGTTTATTCACAGGGCTAGCCAAAAACATTCAGTACTTC. Translating gives CASSLFTGLAKNIQYF.

This clone was counted a few times. An end of the junction does not agree with germline; a read error may underlie this. V usage is TRBV7-6 and J usage is TRBJ2-3; the D gene is possibly TRBD2 (5 bases). CDR3 length equals 13 residues. Per germline, CDR1 SGHVS and CDR2 FNYEAQ. This CDR3 is CASSPGLSDPQYF. The CDR3 region has the DNA TGTGCCAGCAGCCCAGGACTCTCAGATCCGCAGTATTTT. The full variable domain, with the rest looked up from reference TRBV7-6 and TRBJ2-3, is GAGVSQSPRYKVTKRGQDVALRCDPISGHVSLYWYRQALGQGPEFLTYFNYEAQQDKSGLPNDRFSAERPEGSISTLTIQRTEQRDSAMYRCASSPGLSDPQYFGPGTRLTVL.

The chain has TRBV5-4 and TRBJ2-1; TRBD2 matches at 8 bases. The CDR3 is 14 residues long. With V trimmed by 0 bases and J by 9 bases, 5 bases remained unmatched. Germline lookup yields CDR1 SGHNT and CDR2 YYREEE (reference sequence). The CDR3 loop is CASSLVGGRFEQFF. In DNA, the CDR3 is TGTGCCAGCAGCTTGGTGGGCGGGAGGTTTGAGCAGTTCTTC. Based on the CDR3 plus reference TRBV5-4 and TRBJ2-1, the full variable domain is ETGVTQSPTHLIKTRGQQVTLRCSSQSGHNTVSWYQQALGQGPQFIFQYYREEENGRGNFPPRFSGLQFPNYSSELNVNALELDDSALYLCASSLVGGRFEQFFGPGTRLTVL.

The J gene is TRBJ2-6, the V gene TRBV6-9; TRBD2 agrees at 11 bases. Germline CDR1 reads MNHGY; CDR2 reads SVAAGI. With V trimmed by 7 bases and J by 0 bases, 11 bases remained unmatched. The CDR3 runs 19 residues. The CDR3 DNA reads as TGTGCCAGCAACCATCAGACTAGCGGGACTTACTCTGGGGCCAACGTCCTGACTTTC. Its translation is CASNHQTSGTYSGANVLTF.

This clone came up a few times. This chain joins TRBV7-2 and TRBJ1-4; weak D call: TRBD1 (6 bases). CDR3 length equals 15 residues. V lost 4 bases to trimming and J lost 7 bases, with 16 bases between them. Germline V lookup: CDR1 SGHTA, CDR2 FQGNSA. The CDR3 DNA reads as TGTGCCAGCAGCTCCCGACAGGCTGGGGGTGAAAAACTGTTTTTT. Translated, it gives CASSSRQAGGEKLFF.

This chain links TRBV28 with TRBJ1-2, with D possibly being TRBD1 (6 bases). The CDR3 totals 13 residues. V shed 4 bases and J shed 7 bases, with 13 bases lying between them. Germline V lookup: CDR1 MDHEN, CDR2 SYDVKM. The CDR3 nucleotides read TGTGCCAGCAGTTCAGACAGGCAAAGTGGCTACACCTTC. Translation: CASSSDRQSGYTF.

For this clone: A junction end diverges from the germline sequence, so it may reflect a read error. The V and J genes are TRBV7-9 and TRBJ2-1; perhaps TRBD2 as D (5 bases). Germline lookup yields CDR1 SEHNR and CDR2 FQNEAQ (reference sequence). The CDR3 covers 14 residues. CDR3 bases: TGTGCCAGCAGCTTTACTAGGTCCTCCAATGAGCAGTTCTTC. Amino acid sequence: CASSFTRSSNEQFF.

This clone has only one observation. The gene calls are TRBV7-9 and TRBJ2-7; 9 nucleotides agree with TRBD1. Looked up from germline, CDR1 is SEHNR and CDR2 is FQNEAQ (reference sequence). The CDR3 is 16 residues long. After removal of 5 bases from V and 4 bases from J, the junction contained 12 bases not matched to a gene. The CDR3 nucleotides read TGTGCCAGCAGCAGGACCGGGACAGGGCTCTTTTACGAGCAGTACTTC. It yields the protein CASSRTGTGLFYEQYF.